This TCR beta chain was identified in a study of OX40 agonist ivuxolimab in advanced cancers. Using immunoSEQ multiplex PCR, the repertoire was profiled, and TCRdb retains in-frame clones only, with some absent. The data contain around 64,000 clones, about 90% of them singletons. General study results and limits: There was clonal expansion of CD4+ and CD8+ blood T cells by week 6 at 0.1 to 3.0 mg/kg. More expanded clones were found, on average, in CD8+ than in CD4+ T cells.

This CDR3 is 14 amino acids long. With 4 bases removed from V and 4 bases from J, the gap between germline ends came to 14 bases. Germline assignment: CDR1 SEHNR and CDR2 FQNEAQ (reference sequence). Remarks on this clone: What it binds is unknown.

The sequence derives from an adult with an advanced solid tumor such as melanoma, head and neck, liver or kidney cancer. The sample here was CD4+ or CD8+ T cells sorted from blood, taken in a trial of the OX40 agonist ivuxolimab. The chain uses TRBV7-9 and TRBJ2-7; the D gene is possibly TRBD1 (6 bases). CDR3 sequence reads: CASSSWTEKYEQYF. The CDR3 DNA follows: TGTGCCAGCAGCTCTTGGACAGAGAAGTACGAGCAGTACTTC.